These 31 T cell receptor beta chains originate from one sample sequenced in a study of OX40 agonist ivuxolimab in advanced cancers. Assay: immunoSEQ multiplex PCR; the TCRdb copy retains only in-frame clones and omits some. The data contain some 86,000 clones, approximately 94% of them seen just once; the ten biggest clones take up over 8.5%. This specimen was CD4+ or CD8+ T cells sorted from blood, taken in a trial of the OX40 agonist ivuxolimab. All receptors come from an adult with an advanced solid tumor such as melanoma, head and neck, liver or kidney cancer.

The chain joins TRBV7-8 to TRBJ1-1; no reliable D call. Germline CDR1 is SGHVS and CDR2 is FQNEAQ. Trimming removed 1 base at V and 7 bases at J, with 7 bases between. This CDR3 comprises 12 residues. CDR3 region: CASSLGGSEAFF. For the CDR3, the DNA is TGTGCCAGCAGCTTAGGAGGCAGTGAAGCTTTCTTT.

This clone turned up a few times. The chain joins TRBV19 to TRBJ1-2, with a possible D match to TRBD1 (6 bases). This CDR3 has 11 amino acids. Trimming removed 9 bases from V and 8 bases from J, with 13 bases in between. Germline CDR1 and CDR2: LNHDA and SQIVND (reference sequence). This CDR3 reads CASFQGTGYTF. For the CDR3, the DNA is TGTGCCAGCTTTCAGGGGACCGGCTACACCTTC.

The gene calls are TRBV27 and TRBJ2-7, with 7 positions matching TRBD1. CDR3 length: 15 residues. J gave up 3 bases and V 5 bases, and 10 bases lay outside the gene matches. CDR1 and CDR2 (germline): MNHEY, SMNVEV (reference sequence). CDR3 coding DNA: TGTGCCAGCAGTCTTACCGGGACAGAGATCTACGAGCAGTACTTC. Its translation is CASSLTGTEIYEQYF.

Only one count was recorded for this clone. The chain couples TRBV7-2 to TRBJ2-7; D remains unclear. Germline V gene sequence: CDR1 SGHTA, CDR2 FQGNSA. The CDR3 covers 14 residues. Deletions cut 5 bases from V and 3 bases from J, with 14 bases between. CDR3 region: CASSRPRDGYEQYF. CDR3 nucleotide sequence: TGTGCCAGCAGCCGCCCTCGAGACGGCTACGAGCAGTACTTC.

V usage is TRBV7-9 and J usage is TRBJ2-2, with D possibly matching TRBD1 (6 bases). The V and J ends lost 5 bases and 5 bases respectively, with 9 bases between them. Germline assignment: CDR1 SEHNR and CDR2 FQNEAQ (reference sequence). The CDR3 spans 13 residues. CDR3 protein: CASSTGLTGELFF. In nucleotides, the CDR3 is TGTGCCAGCAGCACAGGGTTGACCGGGGAGCTGTTTTTT.

The chain combines TRBV28 with TRBJ2-5; D may be TRBD1 (5 bases). This CDR3 comprises 13 residues. From germline, CDR1 is MDHEN and CDR2 SYDVKM. V dropped 4 bases and J dropped 4 bases, with 10 bases sitting between them. The CDR3 is CASSSPRVETQYF. The CDR3 DNA reads as TGTGCCAGCAGTTCCCCCAGGGTAGAGACCCAGTACTTC.

This chain uses TRBV20-1 with TRBJ1-1; the D is unclear. Germline V CDR1 and CDR2: DFQATT, SNEGSKA (reference sequence). This CDR3 has 8 residues. Trimming cost V 6 bases and J 11 bases, with 7 bases left between them. In DNA form, the CDR3 reads TGCAGTGCCCCCCCTGCTTTCTTT. It yields the protein CSAPPAFF.

This chain joins TRBV7-9 and TRBJ1-2; D perhaps matches TRBD1 (5 bases). V was shortened by 5 bases and J by 4 bases, with 5 bases between the two germline ends. The CDR3 runs to 11 residues. The germline V gene encodes CDR1 SEHNR and CDR2 FQNEAQ (reference sequence). As DNA, the CDR3 is TGTGCCAGCAGCACAGGCTATGGCTACACCTTC. Its translation: CASSTGYGYTF.

This clone was picked up one time. V is TRBV6-6 and J is TRBJ2-1, with D hard to call. This CDR3 has 13 amino acids. V was shortened by 2 bases and J by 3 bases, with 5 bases between the two germline ends. Germline assignment: CDR1 MNHNY and CDR2 SVGAGI (reference sequence). CDR3 sequence: CASSYSFYNEQFF. The CDR3 DNA follows: TGTGCCAGCAGTTACAGTTTCTACAATGAGCAGTTCTTC.

CDR3 protein: CASSLAAGSTYEQYF. DNA for the CDR3: TGTGCCAGCAGCTTGGCAGCGGGATCGACCTACGAGCAGTACTTC. The chain carries TRBV5-6 and TRBJ2-7; 7 bases agree with TRBD2. The CDR3 consists of 15 residues. Germline loops: CDR1 SGHDT, CDR2 YYEEEE. After removal of 0 bases from V and 2 bases from J, the junction contained 5 bases not matched to a gene.

The CDR3 region has the DNA TGCGCCAGCAGCCAAGATGGACTAGCGGACGTTGGAGAGACCCAGTACTTC. Its protein product is CASSQDGLADVGETQYF. The V call is TRBV4-1, the J call TRBJ2-5, with 10 bases matching TRBD2. The CDR3 covers 17 residues. With 0 bases clipped from V and 4 bases from J, the junction kept 8 bases outside the gene matches. Germline V CDR1 and CDR2: MGHRA, YSYEKL.

V usage is TRBV5-1 and J usage is TRBJ2-7; 10 bases align to TRBD2. The CDR3 totals 14 residues. J gave up 2 bases and V 1 base, and 0 bases lay outside the gene matches. Germline-derived CDR1 and CDR2 are SGHRS and YFSETQ. CDR3 in DNA: TGCGCCAGCAGCTTGACTAGCGGGGCCTACGAGCAGTACTTC. Its protein product is CASSLTSGAYEQYF.

This rearrangement joins TRBV5-4 to TRBJ2-1, with 15 bases identical to TRBD2. The V gene's germline CDR1 is SGHNT and CDR2 YYREEE (reference sequence). V was pared by 4 bases and J by 8 bases, with 4 bases of the junction left unmatched. The CDR3 runs to 15 residues. DNA of the CDR3: TGTGCCAGCAGCCCTGGACTAGCGGGGGGGGATGAGCAGTTCTTC. It encodes CASSPGLAGGDEQFF.

The sample holds one count of this clone. V and J are TRBV13 and TRBJ1-2, with D possibly matching TRBD1 (6 bases). Germline V gene lookup returns CDR1 PRHDT and CDR2 FYEKMQ (reference sequence). This CDR3 comprises 13 residues. Trimming cost V 5 bases and J 7 bases, with 14 bases left between them. The CDR3 loop reads CASSPRGHTGYTF. The CDR3 DNA reads TGTGCCAGCAGCCCCCGGGGGCATACTGGCTACACCTTC.

The rearrangement uses TRBV4-1 and TRBJ1-3, with no clear D. This CDR3 region has 12 residues. CDR1 is MGHRA, CDR2 YSYEKL, per germline. V dropped 6 bases and J dropped 4 bases, with 7 bases sitting between them. CDR3 amino acids: CASSRDGNTIYF. DNA for the CDR3: TGCGCCAGCAGTCGTGACGGAAACACCATATATTTT.

The V call is TRBV6-6, the J call TRBJ1-5; maybe TRBD1 (5 bases). Germline-derived CDR1 and CDR2 are MNHNY and SVGAGI (reference sequence). This CDR3 contains 15 residues. The V and J ends lost 6 bases and 6 bases respectively, with 18 bases between them. The CDR3 DNA reads TGTGCCAGCAGCGCGGGACTCCCGGAGGGTCAGCCCCAGCATTTT. The encoded protein is CASSAGLPEGQPQHF.

This chain connects TRBV19 to TRBJ2-7; D is perhaps TRBD1 or TRBD2 (5 bases each). V lost 5 bases to trimming and J lost 7 bases, with 15 bases between them. Germline lookup yields CDR1 LNHDA and CDR2 SQIVND (reference sequence). The CDR3 totals 13 residues. The DNA for the CDR3 is TGTGCCAGTAGTTCTGTCGGGACGGGTGAGCAGTACTTC. Protein: CASSSVGTGEQYF.

This sequence joins TRBV4-3 and TRBJ2-1; D is perhaps TRBD2 (5 bases). Trimming took 0 bases from V and 4 from J, leaving 7 bases between them. CDR3 length: 14 amino acids. CDR1 is LGHNA, CDR2 YSLEER, per germline. The CDR3 DNA reads as TGCGCCAGCAGCCAAGATCGGGGTTACAATGAGCAGTTCTTC. Protein sequence: CASSQDRGYNEQFF.

The rearrangement uses TRBV19 and TRBJ1-1; D is undetermined. Per the germline V gene, CDR1 is LNHDA and CDR2 is SQIVND (reference sequence). CDR3 length: 14 amino acids. V was trimmed by 5 bases and J by 0 bases, leaving 10 bases between them. The DNA of the CDR3 is TGTGCCAGTAGTGATGTACGGATGAACACTGAAGCTTTCTTT. Translated: CASSDVRMNTEAFF.

V and J are TRBV6-5 and TRBJ2-1; D remains unclear. V lost 0 bases to trimming and J lost 9 bases, with 12 bases between them. Germline V CDR1 and CDR2: MNHEY, SVGAGI. CDR3 size: 14 residues. This CDR3 is CASSYSVGVSEQFF. In DNA form, the CDR3 reads TGTGCCAGCAGTTACTCTGTAGGAGTAAGTGAGCAGTTCTTC.

This clone was seen just once. J is TRBJ2-7 and V is TRBV15; the D is unclear. Germline V lookup: CDR1 LNHNV, CDR2 YYDKDF (reference sequence). Trimming removed 5 bases from V and 2 bases from J, with 13 bases in between. CDR3 size: 14 residues. For the CDR3, the DNA is TGTGCCACCAGCCGGATGGGCGAAACCTACGAGCAGTACTTC. The encoded protein is CATSRMGETYEQYF.

This sequence joins TRBV28 and TRBJ1-1; 9 nucleotides agree with TRBD1. The CDR3 length is 13 residues. The germline V gene encodes CDR1 MDHEN and CDR2 SYDVKM. Trimming cost V 6 bases and J 4 bases; bases outside gene matches: 3. CDR3 region: CASRETGGTEAFF. CDR3 nucleotide sequence: TGTGCCAGCAGAGAGACAGGGGGCACTGAAGCTTTCTTT.

This chain connects TRBV7-9 to TRBJ2-4; D is uncertain. Germline V CDR1 and CDR2: SEHNR, FQNEAQ (reference sequence). The CDR3 covers 14 residues. The V gene lost 2 bases and the J gene lost 3 bases, with 8 bases spanning the gap. CDR3 DNA sequence: TGTGCCAGCAGCTTAAGTAGGGACAAAAACATTCAGTACTTC. Amino acids: CASSLSRDKNIQYF.

The CDR3 spells CASSLPGINYGYTF. Written as DNA, the CDR3 is TGTGCCAGCAGCTTACCCGGGATCAACTATGGCTACACCTTC. The chain couples TRBV7-9 to TRBJ1-2; no clear D. V was cut by 2 bases and J by 2 bases, with 9 bases left in between. Germline V gene lookup returns CDR1 SEHNR and CDR2 FQNEAQ (reference sequence). CDR3 length: 14 residues.

The chain carries TRBV4-1 and TRBJ2-5; 8 bases agree with TRBD2. V trimming: 2 bases; J trimming: 2 bases; junction bases outside the gene matches: 4. This CDR3 is built from 15 residues. Per the germline V gene, CDR1 is MGHRA and CDR2 is YSYEKL. CDR3 protein: CASSQILAVQETQYF. CDR3 in DNA: TGCGCCAGCAGCCAAATACTAGCGGTTCAAGAGACCCAGTACTTC.

As to this clone: The sample carries other DNA sequences with the same CDR3. V is TRBV9 and J is TRBJ2-7, with TRBD2 matching 7 bases. After removal of 0 bases from V and 2 bases from J, the junction contained 2 bases not matched to a gene. The germline gives CDR1 SGDLS, CDR2 YYNGEE. CDR3 length equals 14 residues. In DNA, the CDR3 is TGTGCCAGCAGCGTAGGGGCGGGGGCCTACGAGCAGTACTTC. This gives the protein CASSVGAGAYEQYF.

The chain carries TRBV9 and TRBJ2-3; no clear D. This CDR3 has 14 amino acids. V was clipped by 0 bases and J by 4 bases, with 9 bases between them. Germline CDR1 reads SGDLS; CDR2 reads YYNGEE. CDR3 loop: CASSVEGVSDTQYF. In nucleotides, the CDR3 is TGTGCCAGCAGCGTAGAAGGAGTTTCAGATACGCAGTATTTT.

V gene TRBV7-2 combines with J gene TRBJ1-2; D uncertain. This CDR3 region has 14 residues. Trimming stripped 1 base from V and 2 bases from J, with 8 bases between. CDR1 and CDR2 from the germline V gene are SGHTA and FQGNSA. The CDR3 loop is CASSLETENYGYTF. CDR3 coding DNA: TGTGCCAGCAGCTTAGAGACGGAGAACTATGGCTACACCTTC.

The V gene is TRBV11-2, the J gene TRBJ2-7; D gene unclear. Germline V lookup: CDR1 SGHAT, CDR2 FQNNGV. This CDR3 is built from 15 residues. V lost 3 bases and J 3 bases, leaving 15 bases between the germline ends. CDR3 sequence: CASSFEVRVNYEQYF. In DNA, the CDR3 is TGTGCCAGCAGCTTCGAAGTAAGGGTTAACTACGAGCAGTACTTC.

The J gene is TRBJ2-5, the V gene TRBV5-4; 8 bases map to TRBD1. CDR1 and CDR2 (germline): SGHNT, YYREEE (reference sequence). Germline trimming cut 0 bases from V and 5 bases from J; bases unmatched to any gene: 6. The CDR3 is 15 residues long. The CDR3 coding sequence is TGTGCCAGCAGCTTGGTGACAGGGGATGGTGAGACCCAGTACTTC. Protein: CASSLVTGDGETQYF.

The genes are TRBV27 and TRBJ2-7; 8 positions match TRBD1. This CDR3 contains 16 residues. Germline-derived CDR1 and CDR2 are MNHEY and SMNVEV (reference sequence). Trimming took 2 bases from V and 0 from J; bases not matched to a gene: 6. The CDR3: CASSLTPGTGSYEQYF. In DNA, the CDR3 is TGTGCCAGCAGTTTAACCCCCGGGACAGGCTCCTACGAGCAGTACTTC.